The TCR beta chain under discussion was sequenced for a study of CD8 T cells in Susac syndrome. With random hexamers, roughly 0.5 to 1 ug RNA was reverse transcribed. TCR beta CDR3 was amplified by immunoSEQ multiplex PCR. This amplification extended across 54 Vbeta and 13 Jbeta segments. Via MiXCR, TCRdb re-called the immunoSEQ multiplex PCR reads, giving one row per CDR3 protein. Here the sample spans about 200,000 distinct CDR3 sequences, about 96% being singletons. Per the germline V gene, CDR1 is SEHNR and CDR2 is FQNEAQ (reference sequence). V was cut by 4 bases and J by 4 bases, with 16 bases left in between. This CDR3 region has 15 residues. Sequencing of TCR beta was performed on blood CD8+ T cells and on blood CD4+ T cells. Through negative isolation, CD4+ and CD8+ T cells were obtained, while TEMRA cells were enriched using FACS.

V gene TRBV7-9 combines with J gene TRBJ1-2; D gene unclear. Sequencing input: CD4+ T cells from PBMCs. The TCR sequence derives from a human donor with multiple sclerosis. The CDR3 is CASSSIHSLGYGYTF. The CDR3 nucleotides are TGTGCCAGCAGCTCCATTCACAGTTTAGGCTATGGCTACACCTTC. The whole variable domain, remainder taken from reference TRBV7-9 and TRBJ1-2, is DTGVSQNPRHKITKRGQNVTFRCDPISEHNRLYWYRQTLGQGPEFLTYFQNEAQLEKSRLLSDRFSAERPKGSFSTLEIQRTEQGDSAMYLCASSSIHSLGYGYTFGSGTRLTVV.